This T cell receptor (beta chain) was identified in a study of graft-versus-host responses after intestinal transplantation. Overall study findings and caveats: Declining HvG levels early post-transplant were linked to peak circulating GvH clone levels.

Profiled with immunoSEQ multiplex PCR; TCRdb holds only in-frame clones, not every one. The sample shows 100,000 or so clones, roughly nine tenths of them seen only once. CDR3 length equals 16 residues. After removal of 3 bases from V and 7 bases from J, the junction contained 12 bases not matched to a gene. Germline CDR1 and CDR2: KGHSH and LQKENI. With respect to this clone: The antigen is undetermined.

The specimen was unstimulated CD4+ T cells sorted from spleen or lymph node cells, collected before transplant. This sequence joins TRBV18 and TRBJ2-4; 7 positions match TRBD2. This receptor was obtained from a human donor who was the organ donor for an intestinal transplant. The CDR3 nucleotides are TGTGCCAGCTCACCGCGGACTAGTTTGGAGACGAACATTCAGTACTTC. It specifies CASSPRTSLETNIQYF.